The clone carrying this T cell receptor (beta chain) was counted a few times. Other DNA sequences in this specimen translate into the identical CDR3. These data belong to a study of beta chain features in type 1 diabetes. Germline V gene sequence: CDR1 GTSNPN, CDR2 SVGIG (reference sequence). The CDR3 is 14 residues long. V lost 0 bases, J lost 4 bases, and 11 bases lay in between. TCRB transcripts that were expressed got sequenced, as all of the isolated RNA had been reverse transcribed. TCRdb's copy holds only in-frame clones and misses some; the assay was immunoSEQ multiplex PCR. The repertoire has hundreds of thousands of clones, over 25% of them found once; the top ten carry about 0.06%.

This TCR was sampled from a young man in good health. Sequenced material: naive CD4+ T cells from blood. The chain recombines TRBV30 with TRBJ2-3, with D perhaps matching TRBD1 or TRBD2 (5 bases each). Here the CDR3 DNA reads TGTGCCTGGAGTGTCCAGGGAGCATCAGATACGCAGTATTTT. The encoded protein is CAWSVQGASDTQYF.